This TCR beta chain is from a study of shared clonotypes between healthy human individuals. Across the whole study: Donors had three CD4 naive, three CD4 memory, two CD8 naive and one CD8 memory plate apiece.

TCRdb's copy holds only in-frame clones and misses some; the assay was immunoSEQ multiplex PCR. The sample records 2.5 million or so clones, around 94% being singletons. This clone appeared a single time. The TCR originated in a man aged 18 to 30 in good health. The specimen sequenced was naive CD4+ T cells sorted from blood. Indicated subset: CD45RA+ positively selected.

CDR3 in amino acids: CASSQDLSEPQHF. The CDR3 coding sequence is TGCGCCAGCAGCCAAGATTTGTCAGAGCCCCAGCATTTT. The chain recombines TRBV4-3 with TRBJ1-5, with D uncertain. CDR3 length: 13 amino acids. Germline V gives CDR1 LGHNA, CDR2 YSLEER. The germline V and J ends were trimmed by 0 bases and 8 bases, with 8 bases remaining between them.